These 21 T cell receptor beta chains came from one sample sequenced in a study of shared clonotypes between healthy human individuals. Some clones are missing from TCRdb's copy, which holds only in-frame ones; the method was immunoSEQ multiplex PCR. Of more than 2,000,000 clones detected, over 85% appear once; the ten largest clones hold 0.35% to 0.45%. Sequencing used naive CD4+ T cells from PBMCs. Documented subset: CD45RA+ positively selected. Source of these receptors: a man between 18 and 35 years old in good health. Some clones in this sample may be carry-over from other donors' samples.

The chain is built from TRBV5-1 and TRBJ1-1; D gene uncertain. Looked up from germline, CDR1 is SGHRS and CDR2 is YFSETQ. V was clipped by 4 bases and J by 3 bases, with 16 bases between them. CDR3 length equals 15 residues. This CDR3 reads CASSRFIGSDTEAFF. For the CDR3, the DNA is TGCGCCAGCAGCCGGTTTATTGGGAGTGACACTGAAGCTTTCTTT.

This chain connects TRBV5-4 to TRBJ2-1; 11 bases are shared with TRBD2. Germline trimming cut 5 bases from V and 5 bases from J; bases unmatched to any gene: 6. The CDR3 is made up of 15 amino acids. Germline V lookup: CDR1 SGHNT, CDR2 YYREEE (reference sequence). The CDR3 region is CASSPLAGGNNEQFF. Here the CDR3 DNA reads TGTGCCAGCAGTCCGCTAGCGGGAGGTAACAATGAGCAGTTCTTC.

The chain links TRBV5-4 to TRBJ2-5, with D tentatively TRBD2 (6 bases). There are 14 residues in the CDR3. CDR1 SGHNT and CDR2 YYREEE come from the germline V gene (reference sequence). With 0 bases removed from V and 5 bases from J, the gap between germline ends came to 11 bases. The chain's CDR3 is CASSLGTIRETQYF. For the CDR3, the DNA is TGTGCCAGCAGCTTGGGGACTATTCGGGAGACCCAGTACTTC.

The chain joins TRBV5-1 to TRBJ2-5; possible D gene TRBD1, 5 bases. Germline lookup yields CDR1 SGHRS and CDR2 YFSETQ. V lost 0 bases, J lost 4 bases, and 13 bases lay in between. The CDR3 spans 15 residues. The DNA of the CDR3 is TGCGCCAGCAGCTTGGGTGGACCCCAGGGAGAGACCCAGTACTTC. Its protein product is CASSLGGPQGETQYF. Full variable domain (remainder filled in from reference TRBV5-1 and TRBJ2-5): KAGVTQTPRYLIKTRGQQVTLSCSPISGHRSVSWYQQTPGQGLQFLFEYFSETQRNKGNFPGRFSGRQFSNSRSEMNVSTLELGDSALYLCASSLGGPQGETQYFGPGTRLLVL.

This chain uses TRBV6-1 with TRBJ2-7, with 8 bases that match TRBD1. J lost 5 bases, V lost 4 bases, and 10 bases had no gene match. The germline V gene encodes CDR1 MNHNS and CDR2 SASEGT. The CDR3 totals 15 residues. The CDR3 DNA reads as TGTGCCAGCAGTGCTCCCAGGGGGCGCTTCGACGAGCAGTACTTC. Its protein is CASSAPRGRFDEQYF.

V gene TRBV19 combines with J gene TRBJ1-3, with D hard to call. This CDR3 region has 16 residues. Deletions cut 8 bases from V and 0 bases from J, with 17 bases between. In germline, CDR1 is LNHDA, CDR2 SQIVND (reference sequence). This CDR3 is CASLAGSGSSGNTIYF. The CDR3 nucleotides read TGTGCCAGTTTAGCGGGCTCGGGGTCCTCTGGAAACACCATATATTTT.

J is TRBJ2-5 and V is TRBV14, with 12 nucleotides matching TRBD1. The CDR3 extends over 14 amino acids. V shed 4 bases and J 13 bases; nucleotides not matched to a gene: 10. Looked up from germline, CDR1 is SGHDN and CDR2 is FVKESK. CDR3 loop: CASSPWDRGLMWYF. CDR3 nucleotides: TGTGCCAGCAGCCCCTGGGACAGGGGGCTGATGTGGTACTTC.

The CDR3 nucleotides read TGTGCCAGCAGCGCGGGCCCAGAGGTTGATGAAAAACTGTTTTTT. Amino acid sequence: CASSAGPEVDEKLFF. The V call is TRBV5-4, the J call TRBJ1-4; D gene uncertain. The CDR3 covers 15 residues. Germline V lookup: CDR1 SGHNT, CDR2 YYREEE (reference sequence). The V gene lost 4 bases and the J gene lost 6 bases, with 16 bases spanning the gap.

The J gene is TRBJ1-5, the V gene TRBV28, with 7 bases matching TRBD1. This CDR3 region has 16 residues. From germline, CDR1 is MDHEN and CDR2 SYDVKM. With 10 bases clipped from V and 4 bases from J, the junction kept 16 bases outside the gene matches. The CDR3 DNA reads as TGTGCCATCCTCACCCCGGGACAGAACCGGAATCAGCCCCAGCATTTT. This codes for CAILTPGQNRNQPQHF.

This chain connects TRBV28 to TRBJ2-3; weak D call: TRBD2 (6 bases). This CDR3 region has 16 residues. V lost 6 bases to trimming and J lost 1 base, with 17 bases between them. Germline lookup yields CDR1 MDHEN and CDR2 SYDVKM. Here the CDR3 DNA reads TGTGCCAGCAGCTCGGCCATGTCGGGAGGCACAGATACGCAGTATTTT. Its protein is CASSSAMSGGTDTQYF.

This clone came up once. The gene calls are TRBV4-3 and TRBJ1-5; 10 bases fit TRBD1. The ends lost 3 bases at V and 6 bases at J; junction bases unmatched: 8. The CDR3 consists of 16 residues. Per the germline V gene, CDR1 is LGHNA and CDR2 is YSLEER. The CDR3 sequence: CASSHAWGQGSQPQHF. CDR3 DNA sequence: TGCGCCAGCAGCCACGCTTGGGGACAGGGGAGTCAGCCCCAGCATTTT.

This clone was found a few times. The genes are TRBV29-1 and TRBJ1-1; D gene unclear. CDR3 length equals 13 residues. Germline V gene lookup returns CDR1 SQVTM and CDR2 ANQGSEA. Trimming left V 7 bases short and J 3 bases short, with 15 bases between. The CDR3 bases are TGCAGCGCCACGGAATGGCGGGACACTGAAGCTTTCTTT. It encodes CSATEWRDTEAFF.

The rearrangement links TRBV6-1 to TRBJ2-2, with a tentative D call TRBD1 (5 bases). V dropped 2 bases and J dropped 4 bases, with 11 bases sitting between them. The CDR3 sequence is 15 residues long. Germline V gives CDR1 MNHNS, CDR2 SASEGT. The chain's CDR3 is CASSERGPITGELFF. The CDR3, as DNA: TGTGCCAGCAGTGAAAGGGGCCCAATCACCGGGGAGCTGTTTTTT.

The CDR3 DNA reads TGTGCCAGCAGTGATGCGGGTCTTCTCAATCAGCCCCAGCATTTT. Translating it yields CASSDAGLLNQPQHF. The chain combines TRBV25-1 with TRBJ1-5; D is unclear. Germline lookup yields CDR1 MGHDK and CDR2 SYGVNS. Trimming took 3 bases from V and 3 from J, leaving 12 bases between them. The CDR3 is 15 amino acids.

Note on this clone: The same CDR3 is also encoded by other DNA sequences in this sample. CDR3 in DNA: TGTGCCAGCAGCTTAGGACAGGGGACCGGGGAGCTGTTTTTT. The encoded protein is CASSLGQGTGELFF. This chain uses TRBV7-2 with TRBJ2-2; TRBD1 matches at 8 bases. The V gene's germline CDR1 is SGHTA and CDR2 FQGNSA. The CDR3 sequence is 14 residues long. V shed 1 base, J shed 5 bases, and the junction held 0 bases outside the gene matches.

The chain joins TRBV5-6 to TRBJ1-1; tentatively, D is TRBD1 (5 bases). Deletions cut 3 bases from V and 1 base from J, with 7 bases between. Germline CDR1 reads SGHDT; CDR2 reads YYEEEE. This CDR3 comprises 13 residues. The CDR3 reads CASSSTGNTEAFF. Written as DNA, the CDR3 is TGTGCCAGCAGCTCTACAGGGAACACTGAAGCTTTCTTT.

Regarding this clone: Different DNA sequences within this sample yield the same CDR3. V is TRBV19 and J is TRBJ1-1; tentatively, D is TRBD1 (5 bases). The germline V gene encodes CDR1 LNHDA and CDR2 SQIVND (reference sequence). V was pared by 2 bases and J by 8 bases, with 9 bases between. This CDR3 region has 12 residues. The CDR3 region is CASSIRGSEAFF. The DNA of the CDR3 is TGTGCCAGTAGTATAAGGGGATCCGAAGCTTTCTTT.

The chain carries TRBV6-5 and TRBJ2-7; weak D call: TRBD2 (5 bases). Germline CDR1 reads MNHEY; CDR2 reads SVGAGI. V shed 8 bases and J shed 0 bases, with 11 bases lying between them. The CDR3 is made up of 13 amino acids. Written as DNA, the CDR3 is TGTGCCAGCTTAAGCGGTACCTCCTACGAGCAGTACTTC. Amino acids: CASLSGTSYEQYF.

The chain links TRBV4-1 to TRBJ2-7, with D perhaps given as TRBD1 or TRBD2 (5 bases each). The germline CDR1 and CDR2 sequences are MGHRA and YSYEKL. Trimming stripped 3 bases from V and 5 bases from J, with 14 bases between. The CDR3 runs to 14 residues. CDR3 residues: CASSQGPWVNEQYF. For the CDR3, the DNA is TGCGCCAGCAGCCAGGGACCGTGGGTGAACGAGCAGTACTTC.

This chain connects TRBV2 to TRBJ2-7; no reliable D call. Trimming left V 7 bases short and J 7 bases short, with 11 bases between. CDR3 size: 11 residues. From germline, CDR1 is SNHLY and CDR2 FYNNEI. CDR3 sequence reads: CASTSVGEQYF. CDR3 sequence (DNA): TGTGCCAGCACCTCCGTCGGGGAGCAGTACTTC.

The chain joins TRBV15 to TRBJ2-2; 7 nucleotides line up with TRBD1. Germline loops: CDR1 LNHNV, CDR2 YYDKDF (reference sequence). Trimming removed 3 bases from V and 5 bases from J; junction bases left unmatched: 0. This CDR3 region has 13 residues. The CDR3 region has the DNA TGTGCCACCAGCAGGACAGGGACCGGGGAGCTGTTTTTT. It encodes CATSRTGTGELFF.